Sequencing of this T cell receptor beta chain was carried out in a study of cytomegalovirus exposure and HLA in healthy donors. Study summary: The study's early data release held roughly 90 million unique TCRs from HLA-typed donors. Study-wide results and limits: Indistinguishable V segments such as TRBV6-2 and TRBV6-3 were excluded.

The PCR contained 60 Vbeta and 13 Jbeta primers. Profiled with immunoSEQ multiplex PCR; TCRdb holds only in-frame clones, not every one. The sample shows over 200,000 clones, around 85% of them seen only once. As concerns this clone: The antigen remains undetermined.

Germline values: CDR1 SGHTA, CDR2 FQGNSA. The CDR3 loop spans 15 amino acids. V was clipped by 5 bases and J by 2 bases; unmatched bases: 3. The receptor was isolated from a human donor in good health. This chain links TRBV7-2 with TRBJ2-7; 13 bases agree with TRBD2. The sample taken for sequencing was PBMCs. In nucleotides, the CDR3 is TGTGCCAGCAGCCCTGGGACTAGCGGGACCTACGAGCAGTACTTC. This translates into CASSPGTSGTYEQYF.